These 29 T cell receptor beta chains were sequenced from one sample in a study of cytomegalovirus exposure and HLA in healthy donors. Here immunoSEQ multiplex PCR was the method, and the copy in TCRdb shows in-frame clones only, minus some. The data hold around 150,000 clones, with 89% observed a single time. The sequenced sample was PBMCs. These TCRs come from a woman in her late teens or twenties in good health and CMV-seropositive.

The chain carries TRBV5-1 and TRBJ1-1, with D uncertain. The CDR3 length is 14 residues. In germline, CDR1 is SGHRS, CDR2 YFSETQ. Trimming shortened V by 1 base and J by 2 bases, and 9 bases separated the two germline ends. The CDR3 loop reads CASSLYSPNTEAFF. The CDR3 bases are TGCGCCAGCAGCTTGTACTCCCCAAACACTGAAGCTTTCTTT.

This rearrangement joins TRBV7-8 to TRBJ2-1, with 7 nucleotides matching TRBD2. The CDR3 extends over 16 amino acids. Losses at the gene ends were 6 bases for V and 0 bases for J; bases not matched to a gene: 8. Germline CDR1 is SGHVS and CDR2 is FQNEAQ. CDR3 DNA: TGTGCCAGCAGGGGGAGCGGGACCAGCTCCTACAATGAGCAGTTCTTC. Translation gives CASRGSGTSSYNEQFF.

The V and J genes are TRBV30 and TRBJ2-1; TRBD1 agrees at 8 bases. From germline, CDR1 is GTSNPN and CDR2 SVGIG (reference sequence). The CDR3 has 16 residues. The V gene end was trimmed by 5 bases and the J gene end by 1 base; junction bases not matched to a gene: 10. CDR3 DNA: TGTGCCTGGGGTCAGGGGGCCCATCTTTCCTACAATGAGCAGTTCTTC. It codes for CAWGQGAHLSYNEQFF. The variable domain in full, with the rest retrieved from reference TRBV30 and TRBJ2-1, is SQTIHQWPATLVQPVGSPLSLECTVEGTSNPNLYWYRQAAGRGLQLLFYSVGIGQISSEVPQNLSASRPQDRQFILSSKKLLLSDSGFYLCAWGQGAHLSYNEQFFGPGTRLTVL.

The rearrangement uses TRBV11-2 and TRBJ1-2, with 8 bases aligning to TRBD1. Germline V CDR1 and CDR2: SGHAT, FQNNGV. This CDR3 region has 13 residues. Trimming cost V 5 bases and J 8 bases; bases outside gene matches: 7. CDR3 coding DNA: TGTGCCAGCAGCGGTAGGACAGGGCGCGGCTACACCTTC. Its protein is CASSGRTGRGYTF.

The chain carries TRBV10-3 and TRBJ1-1; D is possibly TRBD1 (6 bases). The ends were cut back, 7 bases at V and 5 bases at J, with 17 bases in the middle. The CDR3 runs to 14 residues. The germline V gene encodes CDR1 ENHRY and CDR2 SYGVKD. DNA for the CDR3: TGTGCCATCACTGACTCGGGGGGGCGGACTGAAGCTTTCTTT. Amino acid sequence: CAITDSGGRTEAFF.

The chain has TRBV6-5 and TRBJ1-3; D uncertain. CDR3 length: 16 amino acids. Trimming cost V 3 bases and J 0 bases, with 12 bases left between them. In germline, CDR1 is MNHEY, CDR2 SVGAGI. The DNA of the CDR3 is TGTGCCAGCAGTTATGCCCCTTCGGGCTCTGGAAACACCATATATTTT. Translated, it gives CASSYAPSGSGNTIYF.

The chain is built from TRBV5-1 and TRBJ1-5, with D hard to call. This CDR3 is built from 13 residues. Germline lookup yields CDR1 SGHRS and CDR2 YFSETQ. V gave up 0 bases and J gave up 4 bases, with 5 bases separating them. CDR3 loop: CASSLGQNQPQHF. The CDR3 region has the DNA TGCGCCAGCAGCTTGGGCCAGAATCAGCCCCAGCATTTT.

The count of this clone is one. This chain connects TRBV9 to TRBJ2-1; no reliable D call. The ends were cut back, 3 bases at V and 4 bases at J, with 8 bases in the middle. Germline CDR1 SGDLS, CDR2 YYNGEE. The CDR3 sequence is 13 residues long. The CDR3 protein is CASSEAVYNEQFF. The DNA of the CDR3 is TGTGCCAGCAGCGAGGCGGTTTACAATGAGCAGTTCTTC.

The rearrangement joins TRBV7-3 to TRBJ2-2; 8 bases line up with TRBD2. The V gene's germline CDR1 is SGHTA and CDR2 FQGTGA. This CDR3 has 13 amino acids. The J segment lost 8 bases and the V segment lost 5 bases, leaving 4 bases of the junction unmatched. The CDR3 reads CASSPLAGGELFF. The CDR3 region has the DNA TGTGCCAGCAGCCCGTTAGCGGGAGGGGAGCTGTTTTTT.

This chain links TRBV29-1 with TRBJ2-1; a weak D match, TRBD2 (5 bases). V lost 6 bases and J lost 0, with 12 bases in between. The CDR3 totals 14 residues. Germline lookup yields CDR1 SQVTM and CDR2 ANQGSEA. The CDR3 reads CSVRSGSSYNEQFF. The DNA of the CDR3 is TGCAGCGTGAGAAGCGGAAGCTCCTACAATGAGCAGTTCTTC.

V gene TRBV5-6 combines with J gene TRBJ2-7; TRBD1 might be the D (5 bases). V was pared by 0 bases and J by 5 bases, with 21 bases between. From germline, CDR1 is SGHDT and CDR2 YYEEEE. This CDR3 contains 17 residues. Here the CDR3 reads CASSLVEWHRGTHEQYF. The CDR3 DNA sequence: TGTGCCAGCAGCTTGGTTGAGTGGCATAGGGGAACCCACGAGCAGTACTTC.

This clone has just one count. The CDR3 is CASSKTGGGEKLFF. Written as DNA, the CDR3 is TGTGCCAGCAGCAAGACAGGGGGCGGTGAAAAACTGTTTTTT. The genes are TRBV6-5 and TRBJ1-4, with TRBD1 matching 10 bases. CDR1 and CDR2 from the germline V gene are MNHEY and SVGAGI. V trimming: 6 bases; J trimming: 7 bases; junction bases outside the gene matches: 5. The CDR3 contains 14 residues.

The V gene is TRBV19, the J gene TRBJ2-1, with 12 positions matching TRBD2. After removal of 5 bases from V and 9 bases from J, the junction contained 8 bases not matched to a gene. CDR3 length equals 15 residues. From germline, CDR1 is LNHDA and CDR2 SQIVND (reference sequence). The CDR3 loop reads CASSRLAGGTGEQFF. The CDR3 nucleotides are TGTGCCAGTAGTCGGCTAGCGGGAGGGACTGGTGAGCAGTTCTTC.

This chain links TRBV5-1 with TRBJ2-7; perhaps TRBD1 as D (5 bases). Germline loops: CDR1 SGHRS, CDR2 YFSETQ. Trimming stripped 7 bases from V and 0 bases from J, with 17 bases between. This CDR3 contains 15 residues. The CDR3 nucleotides are TGCGCCAGCCGTATACAGGAGATGAGCTCCTACGAGCAGTACTTC. Amino acid sequence: CASRIQEMSSYEQYF.

V usage is TRBV6-1 and J usage is TRBJ2-1; the D is unclear. This CDR3 contains 11 residues. V was clipped by 4 bases and J by 7 bases, with 5 bases between them. The V gene's germline CDR1 is MNHNS and CDR2 SASEGT. The CDR3 DNA reads as TGTGCCAGCAGTGCGACTAATGAGCAGTTCTTC. Encoded protein: CASSATNEQFF.

V gene TRBV11-2 combines with J gene TRBJ2-7; D might be TRBD2 (5 bases). Germline assignment: CDR1 SGHAT and CDR2 FQNNGV. CDR3 length: 16 residues. V was clipped by 5 bases and J by 3 bases, with 20 bases between them. The CDR3 coding sequence is TGTGCCAGCAGCGAAACGAACGGGGTAGAGGGCTACGAGCAGTACTTC. Translating it yields CASSETNGVEGYEQYF.

This clone has a single count. The chain links TRBV9 to TRBJ2-2; 15 bases map to TRBD2. The ends lost 0 bases at V and 3 bases at J; junction bases unmatched: 6. The germline gives CDR1 SGDLS, CDR2 YYNGEE. The length of the CDR3 is 19 residues. CDR3 coding DNA: TGTGCCAGCAGCGTAGATGGACTAGCGGGAGGGCCCGACACCGGGGAGCTGTTTTTT. It yields the protein CASSVDGLAGGPDTGELFF.

The rearrangement links TRBV19 to TRBJ2-7; no reliable D call. The germline V and J ends were trimmed by 5 bases and 2 bases, with 10 bases remaining between them. The CDR3 length is 13 residues. Germline CDR1 is LNHDA and CDR2 is SQIVND (reference sequence). The CDR3 reads CASSRNYAYEQYF. CDR3 DNA sequence: TGTGCCAGTAGTCGGAACTACGCCTACGAGCAGTACTTC.

The chain joins TRBV30 to TRBJ2-7, with 9 bases aligning to TRBD1. The CDR3 contains 13 residues. After removal of 5 bases from V and 1 base from J, the junction contained 3 bases not matched to a gene. CDR1 GTSNPN and CDR2 SVGIG come from the germline V gene (reference sequence). The CDR3 spells CAWAGTGSYEQYF. The CDR3 DNA follows: TGTGCCTGGGCCGGGACAGGGTCCTACGAGCAGTACTTC.

This chain connects TRBV30 to TRBJ1-1; maybe TRBD1 (5 bases). Germline V gene sequence: CDR1 GTSNPN, CDR2 SVGIG (reference sequence). V lost 0 bases to trimming and J lost 11 bases, with 10 bases between them. The CDR3 has 11 residues. Here the CDR3 reads CAWSVSGRAFF. The CDR3 DNA reads as TGTGCCTGGAGTGTTTCAGGGCGGGCTTTCTTT.

This chain connects TRBV4-1 to TRBJ2-7, with no clear D. This CDR3 region has 13 residues. The V end was cut by 0 bases, the J end by 3 bases, with 6 bases between. Germline V CDR1 and CDR2: MGHRA, YSYEKL. In nucleotides, the CDR3 is TGCGCCAGCAGCCAAGATCTCTACTACGAGCAGTACTTC. As protein: CASSQDLYYEQYF.

This sequence joins TRBV5-1 and TRBJ1-5; a weak D match, TRBD1 (5 bases). Deletions cut 0 bases from V and 3 bases from J, with 7 bases between. This CDR3 region has 14 residues. CDR1 is SGHRS, CDR2 YFSETQ, per germline. CDR3 in DNA: TGCGCCAGCAGCTTGGAAGGGGTCAATCAGCCCCAGCATTTT. Protein: CASSLEGVNQPQHF.

V gene TRBV9 combines with J gene TRBJ1-1; D not certain. The germline V and J ends were trimmed by 2 bases and 3 bases, with 8 bases remaining between them. The germline V gene has CDR1 SGDLS and CDR2 YYNGEE. This CDR3 region has 13 residues. The CDR3 is CASSVQSYTEAFF. The CDR3 nucleotides read TGTGCCAGCAGCGTCCAGTCCTACACTGAAGCTTTCTTT.

The genes are TRBV27 and TRBJ2-6; TRBD1 matches 7 bases. The CDR3 has 18 residues. Germline V lookup: CDR1 MNHEY, CDR2 SMNVEV (reference sequence). V lost 4 bases and J lost 0; bases outside the gene matches: 9. The CDR3 here is CASSSTDRASSGANVLTF. CDR3 nucleotide sequence: TGTGCCAGCAGTTCCACAGACAGGGCCAGCTCTGGGGCCAACGTCCTGACTTTC.

J is TRBJ2-1 and V is TRBV27, with D perhaps matching TRBD2 (6 bases). The V and J ends lost 6 bases and 0 bases respectively, with 18 bases between them. Germline loops: CDR1 MNHEY, CDR2 SMNVEV (reference sequence). The CDR3 contains 17 residues. The CDR3 DNA reads TGTGCCAGCAGACCCGGCCTAGCGTTTAGCTCCTACAATGAGCAGTTCTTC. Encoded protein: CASRPGLAFSSYNEQFF.

The chain couples TRBV27 to TRBJ1-4; weak D call: TRBD1 (5 bases). The CDR3 runs 17 residues. The ends were cut back, 5 bases at V and 4 bases at J, with 20 bases in the middle. Germline V gene sequence: CDR1 MNHEY, CDR2 SMNVEV (reference sequence). The CDR3 DNA reads TGTGCCAGCAGTCCATTCTCCACTGACAGACTTAATGAAAAACTGTTTTTT. Translation gives CASSPFSTDRLNEKLFF.

The genes are TRBV28 and TRBJ2-7; tentative D call: TRBD2 (5 bases). CDR1 MDHEN and CDR2 SYDVKM come from the germline V gene. The V gene lost 6 bases and the J gene lost 7 bases, with 16 bases spanning the gap. The CDR3 contains 13 residues. The CDR3 is CASRVVGEDEQYF. DNA of the CDR3: TGTGCCAGCAGGGTCGTGGGAGAAGATGAGCAGTACTTC.

This chain links TRBV2 with TRBJ1-5, with 7 bases fitting TRBD1. Germline lookup yields CDR1 SNHLY and CDR2 FYNNEI. This CDR3 spans 16 amino acids. With V trimmed by 6 bases and J by 2 bases, 10 bases remained unmatched. In DNA form, the CDR3 reads TGTGCCAGCAGCGCTGGGACAGCGCGTGGCAATCAGCCCCAGCATTTT. Encoded protein: CASSAGTARGNQPQHF.

V is TRBV30 and J is TRBJ2-7; possible D gene TRBD1, 5 bases. Trimming pared 0 bases from V and 4 bases from J, leaving 13 bases between. This CDR3 spans 14 amino acids. Per germline, CDR1 GTSNPN and CDR2 SVGIG (reference sequence). The CDR3 nucleotides read TGTGCCTGGAGTGTTCTGTTAGGGGAATACGAGCAGTACTTC. This sequence encodes CAWSVLLGEYEQYF.